This T cell receptor (beta chain) appears in the sequencing data of a study of T cell responses to AZD1222 COVID-19 vaccine. Study observations and caveats: Spike-specific TCR breadth and depth were elevated following two AZD1222 doses.

The data were produced by immunoSEQ multiplex PCR, yet TCRdb's version contains in-frame clones alone and is incomplete. The sample lists about 160,000 clones; approximately 90% were seen once. The table lists this clone with a count of one. Its antigen is still unknown. The sample consisted of peripheral blood, taken 28 days after the second AZD1222 dose. This sequence originates from an adult who received the AZD1222 COVID-19 vaccine.

Here the CDR3 reads CASSPPSRENTIYF. CDR3 in DNA: TGTGCCAGCTCACCACCGTCCAGGGAAAACACCATATATTTT. The V call is TRBV18, the J call TRBJ1-3, with D tentatively TRBD1 (5 bases). V was pared by 0 bases and J by 6 bases, with 9 bases between. This CDR3 is built from 14 residues. CDR1 and CDR2 (germline): KGHSH, LQKENI.